The rows below give T cell receptor beta chains drawn from one sample of a study of T-cell memory formation after mild COVID-19. Using its own MiXCR run on the 5' RACE reads, TCRdb lists one record per CDR3 protein. The data contain around 30,000 distinct CDR3 sequences, about 12% of them singletons. The specimen sequenced was PBMCs or a T cell subset sorted from them (not recorded which). The receptors shown here come from an adult woman who had mild COVID-19 (a few samples of this study predate the infection). Cell type and time point are not known. The conserved cysteine and the conserved F or W are not part of the CDR3 here.

J gene: TRBJ2-6
V gene: TRBV7-6
CDR3 protein: ASSFSTGSSGANVLT

J gene: TRBJ2-1
V gene: TRBV20-1
CDR3 protein: SSSPGLAVGEQF

J gene: TRBJ2-4
V gene: TRBV3-1
CDR3 protein: ASSRGGGGAKNIQY

J gene: TRBJ2-7
V gene: TRBV5-1
CDR3 protein: ASSLDPSGGYEQY

J gene: TRBJ2-2
V gene: TRBV5-1
CDR3 protein: ASLAGGDSNTGGLF

J gene: TRBJ1-1
V gene: TRBV20-1
CDR3 protein: SARYQGDTEAF

J gene: TRBJ1-1
V gene: TRBV12-3/TRBV12-4
CDR3 protein: ASSFGGGTEAF

J gene: TRBJ1-2
V gene: TRBV2
CDR3 protein: ASKNGGQGGDGYT

J gene: TRBJ2-7
V gene: TRBV9
CDR3 protein: ASSWGAETYYEQY

J gene: TRBJ2-2
V gene: TRBV24-1
CDR3 protein: ATSDFPGELF

J gene: TRBJ2-7
V gene: TRBV2
CDR3 protein: ASRREAYEQY

J gene: TRBJ1-1
V gene: TRBV29-1
CDR3 protein: SVVGQLNTEAF

J gene: TRBJ2-3
V gene: TRBV7-3
CDR3 protein: ASSLTGYTDTQY

J gene: TRBJ2-7
V gene: TRBV20-1
CDR3 protein: SARQSGATYEQY

J gene: TRBJ1-6
V gene: TRBV9
CDR3 protein: ASSVRDTDSPLH

J gene: TRBJ2-5
V gene: TRBV5-1
CDR3 protein: ASAGGDNSKKETQY

J gene: TRBJ1-2
V gene: TRBV6-6
CDR3 protein: ASSLPQGQRNPSYGYT

J gene: TRBJ1-1
V gene: TRBV3-1
CDR3 protein: ASSQDPWKMNTEAF

J gene: TRBJ2-5
V gene: TRBV7-9
CDR3 protein: ASSPDRDLETQY

J gene: TRBJ2-2
V gene: TRBV7-9
CDR3 protein: ASSWDFDTGELF

J gene: TRBJ1-2
V gene: TRBV10-3
CDR3 protein: AISGGQGNNYGYT

J gene: TRBJ2-3
V gene: TRBV27
CDR3 protein: ASSSGTSGMEQY

J gene: TRBJ2-2
V gene: TRBV30
CDR3 protein: AWSVAGSGELF

J gene: TRBJ2-7
V gene: TRBV29-1
CDR3 protein: SVQGEPKEIYEQY

J gene: TRBJ1-1
V gene: TRBV20-1
CDR3 protein: SAKGQGAPTEAF

J gene: TRBJ1-2
V gene: TRBV6-5
CDR3 protein: ASSAQGYGYT

J gene: TRBJ2-1
V gene: TRBV6-6
CDR3 protein: ASRAGGLSYNEQF

J gene: TRBJ2-2
V gene: TRBV5-6
CDR3 protein: ASSPSGDTGELF

J gene: TRBJ2-1
V gene: TRBV20-1
CDR3 protein: SATGGKVGNEQF

J gene: TRBJ2-1
V gene: TRBV2
CDR3 protein: ASSRQGRNEQF

J gene: TRBJ2-3
V gene: TRBV18
CDR3 protein: ASSATSTDTQY

J gene: TRBJ1-3
V gene: TRBV12-3/TRBV12-4
CDR3 protein: ASSISSGNTIY

J gene: TRBJ1-2
V gene: TRBV19
CDR3 protein: ASSRATGGYT

J gene: TRBJ1-1
V gene: TRBV20-1
CDR3 protein: RPERQEAEAF

J gene: TRBJ1-6
V gene: TRBV2
CDR3 protein: ASSEARSSVGSPLH

J gene: TRBJ2-7
V gene: TRBV6-6
CDR3 protein: ASVGAYEQY

J gene: TRBJ2-2
V gene: TRBV11-3
CDR3 protein: ASSLDRGDTGELF

J gene: TRBJ2-5
V gene: TRBV20-1
CDR3 protein: SARRDLEGATQY

J gene: TRBJ2-3
V gene: TRBV18
CDR3 protein: ASLPGLATDTQY

J gene: TRBJ2-5
V gene: TRBV12-3/TRBV12-4
CDR3 protein: ASSLTSGPGGGTQY

J gene: TRBJ1-1
V gene: TRBV6-5
CDR3 protein: ASSLSQSVNTEAF